This T cell receptor beta chain is from a study of response to subunit inactivated influenza vaccine. Whole-study findings and limits: Few additional T cells are recruited per seasonal influenza vaccination, authors suggested.

This clonotype was detected a few times. Its target is not known. J gave up 3 bases and V 6 bases, and 3 bases lay outside the gene matches. The CDR3 runs 14 residues. TCRdb reprocessed the RT-PCR reads with MiXCR, giving one entry per CDR3 protein. The data contain fewer than 700,000 distinct CDR3 sequences, 13% of them singletons. V gene TRBV12-3 or TRBV12-4 combines with J gene TRBJ1-4; 8 nucleotides match TRBD1. The origin of this receptor is a man aged 50 to 59 who received an inactivated influenza vaccine. The sample in question was PBMCs from blood, obtained 45 days after vaccination. Here the CDR3 reads CASSRDRSNEKLFF. As DNA, the CDR3 is TGTGCCAGCAGCCGGGACAGGTCTAATGAAAAACTGTTTTTT.